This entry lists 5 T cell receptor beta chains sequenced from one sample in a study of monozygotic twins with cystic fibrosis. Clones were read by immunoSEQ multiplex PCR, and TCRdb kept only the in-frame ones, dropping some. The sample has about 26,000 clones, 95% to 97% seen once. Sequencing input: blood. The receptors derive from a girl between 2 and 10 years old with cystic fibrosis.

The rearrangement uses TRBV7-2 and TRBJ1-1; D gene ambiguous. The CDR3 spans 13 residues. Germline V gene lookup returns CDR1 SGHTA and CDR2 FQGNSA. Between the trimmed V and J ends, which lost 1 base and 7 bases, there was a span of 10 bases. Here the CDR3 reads CASSLGPGGEAFF. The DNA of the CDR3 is TGTGCCAGCAGCTTAGGTCCCGGCGGTGAAGCTTTCTTT.

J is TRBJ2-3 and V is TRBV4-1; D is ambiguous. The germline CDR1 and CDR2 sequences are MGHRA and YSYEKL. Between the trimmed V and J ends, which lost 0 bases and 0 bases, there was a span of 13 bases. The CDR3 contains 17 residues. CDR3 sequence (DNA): TGCGCCAGCAGCCAAGATCGGGCAACCGCTAGCACAGATACGCAGTATTTT. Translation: CASSQDRATASTDTQYF.

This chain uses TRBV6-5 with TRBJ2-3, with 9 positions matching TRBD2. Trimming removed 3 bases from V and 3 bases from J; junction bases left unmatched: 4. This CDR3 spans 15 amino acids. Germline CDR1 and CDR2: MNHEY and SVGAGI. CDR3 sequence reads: CASSYSGSGTDTQYF. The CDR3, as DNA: TGTGCCAGCAGTTATAGCGGGAGTGGTACAGATACGCAGTATTTT.

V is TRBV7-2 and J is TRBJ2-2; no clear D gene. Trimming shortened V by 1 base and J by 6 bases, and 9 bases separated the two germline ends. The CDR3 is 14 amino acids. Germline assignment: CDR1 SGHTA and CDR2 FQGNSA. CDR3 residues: CASSLDLTSGELFF. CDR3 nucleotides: TGTGCCAGCAGCTTAGATCTGACGTCCGGGGAGCTGTTTTTT.

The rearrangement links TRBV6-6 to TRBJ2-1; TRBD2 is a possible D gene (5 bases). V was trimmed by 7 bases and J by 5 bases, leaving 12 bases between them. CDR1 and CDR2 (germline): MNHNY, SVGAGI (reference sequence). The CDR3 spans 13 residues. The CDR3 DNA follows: TGTGCCAGCAAGGACCCGGAGGACAATGAGCAGTTCTTC. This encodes CASKDPEDNEQFF.